The sample holds many counts of the clone carrying this TCR beta chain. The antigen remains undetermined. The CDR3 totals 15 residues. Germline CDR1 is MNHEY and CDR2 is SVGEGT. V was pared by 0 bases and J by 6 bases, with 7 bases of the junction left unmatched. The data were taken from a study of early T cells in non-severe SARS-CoV-2 infection. Study details: Sequenced material consisted of bulk RNA (from unsorted whole blood), and chains were unpaired. Study conclusions and caveats: A preference for anti-spike CD8 responses marked VDJdb matching, which missed private and CD4 specificities.

cDNA molecules, individually, were tagged with unique molecular identifiers. MiXCR was run by TCRdb on the 5' RACE reads, yielding one entry per CDR3 protein. The table lists approximately 81,000 distinct CDR3 sequences, more than 5% of them singletons. The receptor was derived from an adult who was a healthcare worker with PCR-confirmed SARS-CoV-2 infection or an uninfected control (not recorded which). The genes are TRBV6-2 or TRBV6-3 and TRBJ2-7; the match to TRBD2 covers 8 bases. Specimen: whole blood. The CDR3 region has the DNA TGTGCCAGCAGTTACTCGAATAGCGGGATAACCGAGCAGTACTTC. This codes for CASSYSNSGITEQYF.